These T cell receptor beta chains were read from a single sample in a study of T cell responses to AZD1222 COVID-19 vaccine. Sequenced by immunoSEQ multiplex PCR; TCRdb stores in-frame clones only, minus some. The table lists about 110,000 clones, more than 70% of them singletons. The sample consisted of peripheral blood, taken 28 days after the second AZD1222 dose. The receptors were gathered from an adult who received the AZD1222 COVID-19 vaccine. Each CDR3 is given with its conserved first and last residue. Rows may omit the clone size; those that give it use once, few, many or a size class.

TRBJ2-7,TRBV2,.,CASSETLDSLSYEQYF
TRBJ1-1,TRBV6-2/TRBV6-3,.,CASSYESLNTEAFF
TRBJ1-6,TRBV7-7,.,CASSLEAGAPLHF
TRBJ1-1,TRBV11-2,.,CASSLEGTALEAFF
TRBJ2-7,TRBV7-9,.,CASSLAGNPYEQYF
TRBJ2-1,TRBV3-1/TRBV3-2,.,CASSQEGGGHNEQFF
TRBJ1-2,TRBV28,once,CASNPNAGERYGYTF
TRBJ2-3,TRBV6-1,.,CASSEFSGTSTDTQYF
TRBJ2-2,TRBV5-1,.,CASSHGQGARGGELFF
TRBJ2-7,TRBV7-2,.,CASSLASEDEQYF
TRBJ1-3,TRBV6-1,.,CASSEYWAAGNTIYF
TRBJ1-1,TRBV12-3/TRBV12-4,.,CASSSQTNTEAFF
TRBJ2-3,TRBV6-2/TRBV6-3,once,CASSPNRQVGTDTQYF
TRBJ2-1,TRBV19,.,CASSRSPNEQFF
TRBJ1-6,TRBV18,few,CASSPPGQGRAPLHF
TRBJ1-3,TRBV4-2,.,CASSQGAFENTIYF
TRBJ1-4,TRBV4-2,.,CASSQLGEKLFF
TRBJ1-1,TRBV12-3/TRBV12-4,.,CASSLGANTEAFF
TRBJ1-2,TRBV7-9,.,CASSEVGGWANYGYTF
TRBJ1-2,TRBV18,.,CASSPDSYGYTF
TRBJ1-1,TRBV27,.,CASHPGGGNTEAFF
TRBJ2-7,TRBV28,.,CASSSGQTYEQYF
TRBJ2-1,TRBV24-1,once,CATTRGYQGDEQFF
TRBJ2-1,TRBV12-3/TRBV12-4,.,CASSFGYNEQFF
TRBJ2-3,TRBV5-6,.,CASSPRGTSGGLDTQYF
TRBJ2-6,TRBV10-3,.,CAISESTGSGANVLTF
TRBJ1-3,TRBV7-9,.,CASSLAETGSGNTIYF
TRBJ2-2,TRBV3-1/TRBV3-2,.,CASSGASGINTGELFF
TRBJ1-2,TRBV2,.,CASSVGLLGVGYTF
TRBJ1-2,TRBV19,many,CASSPSGTNPRGYTF
TRBJ1-6,TRBV25-1,.,CASRTDYNSPLHF
TRBJ2-3,TRBV12-3/TRBV12-4,.,CAIPRSGTDTQYF
TRBJ2-7,TRBV5-5,.,CASSPAYEQYF
TRBJ1-6,TRBV10-3,.,CAIAMTENSPLHF
TRBJ1-6,TRBV4-1,.,CASSQGLASRNSPLHF
TRBJ1-3,TRBV13,.,CASSLAVGLSGNTIYF
TRBJ1-1,TRBV6-4,.,CAGNTSTEAFF
TRBJ2-3,TRBV6-5,.,CASSYTSRLDTQYF
TRBJ2-1,TRBV7-7,.,CASSLETDNEQFF
TRBJ1-1,TRBV4-2,.,CASSHSEGPNTEAFF